Listed below are T cell receptor beta chains from one sample, sequenced in a study of cytomegalovirus exposure and HLA in healthy donors. TCRdb's copy holds only in-frame clones and misses some; the assay was immunoSEQ multiplex PCR. The sample records more than 110,000 clones, roughly 88% being singletons. Sequencing was performed on PBMCs. These receptors were collected from a woman under 30 in good health and CMV-seropositive. The CDR3 runs from the conserved cysteine through the conserved F or W. D genes are given only for firm matches. Expanded clones get a size class; other rows say once, few or many, or leave the size out.

j_call d_call clone_size v_call cdr3_nt cdr3_aa
TRBJ1-3 - - TRBV5-4 TGTGCCAGCAGCCGGCTACAGGTTGCTGGAAACACCATATATTTT CASSRLQVAGNTIYF
TRBJ2-1 - - TRBV27 TGTGCCAGCAGTCTTCCTTGGGGGGAGAGGTTCTTC CASSLPWGERFF
TRBJ1-2 TRBD1 few TRBV11-1 TGTGCCAGCAGCTCGCAGGGGACAGGGGTGATCGATGGCTACACCTTC CASSSQGTGVIDGYTF
TRBJ1-2 TRBD1 - TRBV18 TGTGCCAGCTCACCAGGGTTCGGGACAGGGATAATTGGAGGCTACACCTTC CASSPGFGTGIIGGYTF
TRBJ2-1 - - TRBV11-2 TGTGCCAGCAGAAACATAGGGGGACGTGAGCAGTTCTTC CASRNIGGREQFF
TRBJ1-6 - - TRBV4-2 TGTGCCAGCAGCCGACAACGGGAAGAGACCTATAATTCACCCCTCCACTTT CASSRQREETYNSPLHF
TRBJ1-1 TRBD1 - TRBV6-5 TGTGCCAGCAGTGCAACAGGGGTTGAAGCTTTCTTT CASSATGVEAFF
TRBJ1-3 TRBD1 few TRBV5-1 TGCGCCAGCAGCACGGACAGGGGAAACACCATATATTTT CASSTDRGNTIYF
TRBJ2-5 - once TRBV27 TGTGCCAGCAGTGTTCAGGGGTTGAGAGAGACCCAGTACTTC CASSVQGLRETQYF
TRBJ2-2 TRBD1 - TRBV5-1 TGCGCCAGCAGCCCCCCCGGACAGGGGTTCGGGGAGCTGTTTTTT CASSPPGQGFGELFF
TRBJ2-7 TRBD1 once TRBV6-1 TGTGCCAGCCCTCCAGGGACAGGGGACTACGAGCAGTACTTC CASPPGTGDYEQYF
TRBJ1-4 TRBD1 - TRBV18 TGTGCCAGCTACAGGGGGAGTAATGAAAAACTGTTTTTT CASYRGSNEKLFF
TRBJ2-2 TRBD1 - TRBV5-8 TGTGCCAGCAGCTCCGACAGGGGACTCACCGGGGAGCTGTTTTTT CASSSDRGLTGELFF
TRBJ2-7 TRBD2 - TRBV11-2 TGTGCCAGCAGCCGTACTAGCGGGAGGAACTACGAGCAGTACTTC CASSRTSGRNYEQYF
TRBJ2-3 - - TRBV4-1 TGCGCCAGCAGCCAAGTCAGCGTGTTCGCAGATACGCAGTATTTT CASSQVSVFADTQYF
TRBJ2-1 TRBD2 - TRBV28 TGTGCCAGCACCTACGGGGGGAGAATCTACAATGAGCAGTTCTTC CASTYGGRIYNEQFF
TRBJ2-5 - - TRBV28 TGTGCCAGCAGCCCCTCAGGGCTCGGGGAGACCCAGTACTTC CASSPSGLGETQYF
TRBJ2-7 TRBD2 - TRBV7-3 TGTGCCAGCAGCTTACGCCTAGCGGGGGGGCCGCTCGAGCAGTACTTC CASSLRLAGGPLEQYF
TRBJ2-1 - - TRBV6-5 TGTGCCAGCAGTGGCCTGACAGATCTCTACAATGAGCAGTTCTTC CASSGLTDLYNEQFF
TRBJ2-1 TRBD2 - TRBV9 TGTGCCAGCAGCCCCCGTTCAGCGGGACCCCTCTACAATGAGCAGTTCTTC CASSPRSAGPLYNEQFF
TRBJ2-5 - once TRBV18 TGTGCCAGCTCACCGGGCAGCTCGGAGACCCAGTACTTC CASSPGSSETQYF
TRBJ1-2 - - TRBV6-1 TGTGCCAGCAGTGAAGTGAGCGCGGGAGGAGGCTACACCTTC CASSEVSAGGGYTF
TRBJ1-2 - - TRBV6-1 TGTGCCAGCGTACCCGGGACACCTAATAATGGCTACACCTTC CASVPGTPNNGYTF
TRBJ2-5 TRBD2 - TRBV6-5 TGTGCCAGCAGGCGCCTAGCGGGGGGGCAAGAGACCCAGTACTTC CASRRLAGGQETQYF
TRBJ2-7 TRBD1 - TRBV19 TGTGCCAGTAGTTCAAGACAGGGGTACGAGCAGTACTTC CASSSRQGYEQYF
TRBJ1-3 - - TRBV5-1 TGCGCCAGCAGCTTCGGTGACAACTCTGGAAACACCATATATTTT CASSFGDNSGNTIYF
TRBJ1-5 - - TRBV5-6 TGTGCCAGCAGCTTGGGACAGGCCAATCAGCCCCAGCATTTT CASSLGQANQPQHF